Shown below are 12 T cell receptor beta chains from a single sample sequenced in a study of T cell responses to AZD1222 COVID-19 vaccine. The data were produced by immunoSEQ multiplex PCR, yet TCRdb's version contains in-frame clones alone and is incomplete. The sample shows about 140,000 clones, about 90% of them seen only once. The starting material was peripheral blood, obtained 28 days after the second AZD1222 dose. These receptors were taken from an adult who received the AZD1222 COVID-19 vaccine.

The V gene is TRBV9, the J gene TRBJ2-1; TRBD2 matches at 8 bases. J was trimmed by 5 bases and V by 4 bases; bases with no gene match: 8. Germline V gives CDR1 SGDLS, CDR2 YYNGEE. The length of the CDR3 is 15 residues. In DNA form, the CDR3 reads TGTGCCAGCAGCCCCCGGATACTAGCGGACAATGAGCAGTTCTTC. Its protein product is CASSPRILADNEQFF. Combining the CDR3 with reference TRBV9 and TRBJ2-1 gives the whole variable domain DSGVTQTPKHLITATGQRVTLRCSPRSGDLSVYWYQQSLDQGLQFLIQYYNGEERAKGNILERFSAQQFPDLHSELNLSSLELGDSALYFCASSPRILADNEQFFGPGTRLTVL.

The chain couples TRBV7-2 to TRBJ1-5; no definite D call. The germline V gene has CDR1 SGHTA and CDR2 FQGNSA. This CDR3 has 13 amino acids. V lost 3 bases and J 4 bases, leaving 7 bases between the germline ends. The CDR3 DNA follows: TGTGCCAGCAGCTTTGTGACAAATCAGCCCCAGCATTTT. Translating it yields CASSFVTNQPQHF. The full variable domain, completed using reference TRBV7-2 and TRBJ1-5, is GAGVSQSPSNKVTEKGKDVELRCDPISGHTALYWYRQSLGQGLEFLIYFQGNSAPDKSGLPSDRFSAERTGGSVSTLTIQRTQQEDSAVYLCASSFVTNQPQHFGDGTRLSIL.

This clone has only one observation. V gene TRBV11-3 combines with J gene TRBJ2-7, with D hard to call. This CDR3 has 14 amino acids. The V gene lost 2 bases and the J gene lost 2 bases, with 10 bases spanning the gap. CDR1 SGHNT and CDR2 YENEEA come from the germline V gene. The CDR3 loop is CASSLRGRPYEQYF. CDR3 bases: TGTGCCAGCAGCTTAAGAGGCCGACCCTACGAGCAGTACTTC.

The V call is TRBV10-3, the J call TRBJ1-1; D possibly corresponds to TRBD1 (5 bases). Trimming took off 2 bases at V and 6 bases at J, with 13 bases between the two ends. The CDR3 has 14 amino acids. CDR1 and CDR2 (germline): ENHRY, SYGVKD. The CDR3 DNA reads as TGTGCCATCAGTGAGACGGGGGACGCCCCTGAAGCTTTCTTT. Its translation: CAISETGDAPEAFF.

The chain links TRBV4-3 to TRBJ1-3; D is undetermined. Trimming removed 0 bases at V and 0 bases at J, with 6 bases between. The CDR3 spans 15 residues. The germline CDR1 and CDR2 sequences are LGHNA and YSLEER. The CDR3 loop reads CASSQESHSGNTIYF. The CDR3 DNA follows: TGCGCCAGCAGCCAAGAGAGCCACTCTGGAAACACCATATATTTT.

This chain uses TRBV18 with TRBJ2-3; no clear D. The CDR3 covers 15 residues. Germline values: CDR1 KGHSH, CDR2 LQKENI. Trimming pared 3 bases from V and 4 bases from J, leaving 14 bases between. In DNA form, the CDR3 reads TGTGCCAGCTCACCGGGATCCGGACGGCCAGATACGCAGTATTTT. Protein sequence: CASSPGSGRPDTQYF.

The rearrangement links TRBV4-3 to TRBJ1-2; no definite D call. V shed 0 bases and J shed 4 bases, with 15 bases lying between them. The CDR3 is 16 residues long. Germline values: CDR1 LGHNA, CDR2 YSLEER. The CDR3 region is CASSQDRKVLVYGYTF. The CDR3 DNA reads as TGCGCCAGCAGCCAAGATCGAAAGGTTCTGGTCTATGGCTACACCTTC.

The V gene is TRBV30, the J gene TRBJ1-4; D gene unclear. Germline CDR1 GTSNPN, CDR2 SVGIG (reference sequence). The CDR3 sequence is 13 residues long. Trimming removed 1 base at V and 4 bases at J, with 7 bases between. DNA of the CDR3: TGTGCCTGGAGTGGGCAGCTTAATGAAAAACTGTTTTTT. Its protein is CAWSGQLNEKLFF.

The V call is TRBV11-3, the J call TRBJ2-7; 8 bases agree with TRBD1. Germline loops: CDR1 SGHNT, CDR2 YENEEA. V lost 5 bases to trimming and J lost 4 bases; unmatched junction nucleotides: 10. CDR3 length equals 15 residues. CDR3 DNA sequence: TGTGCCAGCAGCCCCACCGGGACAGGAAGGTACGAGCAGTACTTC. Its translation is CASSPTGTGRYEQYF.

This clone came up once. J is TRBJ2-1 and V is TRBV4-3; 14 nucleotides match TRBD2. The CDR3 spans 20 residues. The trim removed 0 bases at V and 8 bases at J, leaving 15 bases unmatched. In germline, CDR1 is LGHNA, CDR2 YSLEER. This CDR3 is CASSQDIWTSGRTGGYEQFF. CDR3 DNA: TGCGCCAGCAGCCAAGATATCTGGACTAGCGGGAGGACTGGCGGCTATGAGCAGTTCTTC.

This clone was picked up one time. CDR3 protein: CASSYPPGLAGGAGETQYF. The DNA for the CDR3 is TGTGCCAGCAGTTACCCTCCGGGACTAGCGGGAGGAGCGGGGGAGACCCAGTACTTC. The chain joins TRBV6-2 or TRBV6-3 to TRBJ2-5; 15 bases map to TRBD2. Germline CDR1 is MNHEY and CDR2 is SVGEGT. The CDR3 totals 19 residues. The junction had 12 bases not matched to a gene; V was cut back by 2 bases and J by 5 bases.

V gene TRBV5-1 combines with J gene TRBJ2-5; 7 nucleotides match TRBD1. V gave up 4 bases and J gave up 4 bases; unmatched junction bases: 7. This CDR3 region has 14 residues. Germline V lookup: CDR1 SGHRS, CDR2 YFSETQ. The CDR3 coding sequence is TGCGCCAGCAGCACCACAGGGGCGGGAGAGACCCAGTACTTC. Its protein product is CASSTTGAGETQYF.